What follows describes a single T cell receptor beta chain. Its antigen is undetermined. This sample is drawn from a study of graft-versus-host responses after intestinal transplantation. Germline CDR1 is LNHDA and CDR2 is SQIVND (reference sequence). This CDR3 contains 13 residues. Trimming removed 5 bases at V and 4 bases at J, with 9 bases between. TCRdb's copy holds only in-frame clones and misses some; the assay was immunoSEQ multiplex PCR. The table records 90,000 to 130,000 clones, about 93% of them present only once. This receptor was identified in a human donor who received an intestinal transplant. This chain uses TRBV19 with TRBJ1-5, with a tentative D call TRBD1 (6 bases). The input for sequencing was unstimulated CD8+ T cells sorted from spleen or lymph node cells, taken before intestinal transplant. CDR3 bases: TGTGCCAGTAGTCCGCAGGGGAATCAGCCCCAGCATTTT. Translating it yields CASSPQGNQPQHF.